A single sample gave rise to the 17 T cell receptor beta chains below, sequenced in a study of OX40 agonist ivuxolimab in advanced cancers. Produced via immunoSEQ multiplex PCR; TCRdb's table is partial and in-frame only. The data show under 80,000 clones, with 87% seen just once and around 2% held by the top ten. Sequencing was performed on CD4+ or CD8+ T cells sorted from blood, taken in a trial of the OX40 agonist ivuxolimab. The source of these receptors is an adult with an advanced solid tumor such as melanoma, head and neck, liver or kidney cancer.

The chain joins TRBV9 to TRBJ2-3; D remains ambiguous. Trimming took 0 bases from V and 4 from J, leaving 3 bases between them. Per the germline V gene, CDR1 is SGDLS and CDR2 is YYNGEE. This CDR3 region has 12 residues. CDR3 DNA sequence: TGTGCCAGCAGCGTAGTAGCAGATACGCAGTATTTT. Translating gives CASSVVADTQYF. Full variable domain (remainder filled in from reference TRBV9 and TRBJ2-3): DSGVTQTPKHLITATGQRVTLRCSPRSGDLSVYWYQQSLDQGLQFLIQYYNGEERAKGNILERFSAQQFPDLHSELNLSSLELGDSALYFCASSVVADTQYFGPGTRLTVL.

V is TRBV7-9 and J is TRBJ1-1; D gene unclear. The germline V gene encodes CDR1 SEHNR and CDR2 FQNEAQ (reference sequence). V lost 3 bases and J lost 3, with 8 bases in between. The CDR3 covers 13 residues. This CDR3 reads CASSFGSDTEAFF. CDR3 in DNA: TGTGCCAGCAGCTTCGGAAGCGACACTGAAGCTTTCTTT. Combining the CDR3 with reference TRBV7-9 and TRBJ1-1 gives the whole variable domain DTGVSQNPRHKITKRGQNVTFRCDPISEHNRLYWYRQTLGQGPEFLTYFQNEAQLEKSRLLSDRFSAERPKGSFSTLEIQRTEQGDSAMYLCASSFGSDTEAFFGQGTRLTVV.

V is TRBV6-5 and J is TRBJ1-2; D is ambiguous. Germline V lookup: CDR1 MNHEY, CDR2 SVGAGI. V was pared by 4 bases and J by 4 bases, with 7 bases between. The CDR3 sequence is 12 residues long. The CDR3 is CASSSGGYGYTF. The CDR3 nucleotides are TGTGCCAGCAGTTCGGGAGGCTATGGCTACACCTTC.

The chain joins TRBV25-1 to TRBJ1-6; 7 bases match TRBD1. The V gene's germline CDR1 is MGHDK and CDR2 SYGVNS. The trim removed 2 bases at V and 14 bases at J, leaving 9 bases unmatched. The CDR3 extends over 14 amino acids. The CDR3 loop is CASSEPIRGVTLHF. The CDR3 DNA reads as TGTGCCAGCAGTGAACCCATCAGGGGGGTTACCCTCCACTTT.

The rearrangement links TRBV29-1 to TRBJ2-3; possible D gene TRBD2, 5 bases. Deletions cut 4 bases from V and 6 bases from J, with 14 bases between. This CDR3 is built from 13 residues. From germline, CDR1 is SQVTM and CDR2 ANQGSEA. CDR3 sequence (DNA): TGCAGCGTTGCACAAGCGGCCGGGGATACGCAGTATTTT. The encoded protein is CSVAQAAGDTQYF.

CDR3 in amino acids: CASSPAGQGGTTEAFF. CDR3 DNA: TGTGCCAGTAGTCCAGCCGGACAGGGTGGGACCACTGAAGCTTTCTTT. The chain links TRBV19 to TRBJ1-1; 8 bases are a match to TRBD1. There are 16 residues in the CDR3. V lost 5 bases to trimming and J lost 4 bases; unmatched junction nucleotides: 12. Per the germline V gene, CDR1 is LNHDA and CDR2 is SQIVND (reference sequence).

The chain uses TRBV5-1 and TRBJ2-2, with 7 positions matching TRBD1. Germline lookup yields CDR1 SGHRS and CDR2 YFSETQ. The J segment lost 0 bases and the V segment lost 4 bases, leaving 9 bases of the junction unmatched. The length of the CDR3 is 17 residues. CDR3 sequence reads: CASSTGTATTNTGELFF. CDR3 DNA: TGCGCCAGCAGCACTGGGACAGCGACTACGAACACCGGGGAGCTGTTTTTT.

The gene calls are TRBV5-4 and TRBJ1-1, with 8 bases fitting TRBD1. V trimming: 4 bases; J trimming: 0 bases; junction bases outside the gene matches: 2. Germline assignment: CDR1 SGHNT and CDR2 YYREEE (reference sequence). The CDR3 has 14 residues. DNA of the CDR3: TGTGCCAGCAGCCGACAGGGGATGAACACTGAAGCTTTCTTT. As protein: CASSRQGMNTEAFF.

The chain recombines TRBV6-6 with TRBJ2-1; tentatively, D is TRBD2 (6 bases). This CDR3 is 14 amino acids long. Trimming shortened V by 6 bases and J by 0 bases, and 9 bases separated the two germline ends. Per the germline V gene, CDR1 is MNHNY and CDR2 is SVGAGI (reference sequence). The CDR3 nucleotides are TGTGCCAGCAGACGGGACTTCTCCTACAATGAGCAGTTCTTC. Its protein is CASRRDFSYNEQFF.

The chain uses TRBV7-3 and TRBJ2-3; D remains unclear. This CDR3 is 15 amino acids long. The ends were cut back, 5 bases at V and 0 bases at J, with 12 bases in the middle. Germline V lookup: CDR1 SGHTA, CDR2 FQGTGA. The CDR3 coding sequence is TGTGCCAGCAGCCCTATTCGGGTAAGCACAGATACGCAGTATTTT. This codes for CASSPIRVSTDTQYF.

This chain joins TRBV11-2 and TRBJ2-1; the match to TRBD2 covers 7 bases. The V gene's germline CDR1 is SGHAT and CDR2 FQNNGV. The CDR3 covers 15 residues. The J segment lost 0 bases and the V segment lost 7 bases, leaving 6 bases of the junction unmatched. CDR3 protein: CASIPLANSYNEQFF. CDR3 coding DNA: TGTGCCAGCATCCCACTAGCGAACTCCTACAATGAGCAGTTCTTC.

This chain uses TRBV5-4 with TRBJ2-1, with a weak D call TRBD2 (5 bases). The V and J ends lost 0 bases and 9 bases respectively, with 13 bases between them. This CDR3 contains 14 residues. Per germline, CDR1 SGHNT and CDR2 YYREEE (reference sequence). The CDR3 DNA sequence: TGTGCCAGCAGCTTGGTACTAGGTTCTCGTGAGCAGTTCTTC. It translates to CASSLVLGSREQFF. The whole variable domain, filled in from reference TRBV5-4 and TRBJ2-1, reads ETGVTQSPTHLIKTRGQQVTLRCSSQSGHNTVSWYQQALGQGPQFIFQYYREEENGRGNFPPRFSGLQFPNYSSELNVNALELDDSALYLCASSLVLGSREQFFGPGTRLTVL.

The rearrangement links TRBV5-1 to TRBJ2-5; 12 bases line up with TRBD1. The end of the DNA aligns better with TRBJ2-7, so the J call may be wrong. The CDR3 is made up of 16 amino acids. The germline V gene encodes CDR1 SGHRS and CDR2 YFSETQ. Here the CDR3 DNA reads TGCGCCAGCAGCTTGATGGGACAGGGGGCATACTACGAGCAGTACTTC. Translation gives CASSLMGQGAYYEQYF.

The CDR3 here is CASSLNRDTEAFF. CDR3 sequence (DNA): TGCGCCAGCAGCCTTAACAGGGACACTGAAGCTTTCTTT. This chain links TRBV4-1 with TRBJ1-1; a possible D gene is TRBD1 (6 bases). The CDR3 is 13 amino acids. From germline, CDR1 is MGHRA and CDR2 YSYEKL. V was shortened by 4 bases and J by 3 bases, with 9 bases between the two germline ends.

CDR3 sequence (DNA): TGTGCCAGCTCACCAAGTTTGACAGACACTGAAGCTTTCTTT. Its translation is CASSPSLTDTEAFF. V is TRBV18 and J is TRBJ1-1; perhaps TRBD1 as D (5 bases). Per germline, CDR1 KGHSH and CDR2 LQKENI. The CDR3 totals 14 residues. Trimming took 2 bases from V and 3 from J, leaving 10 bases between them. The full variable domain, its missing parts supplied by reference TRBV18 and TRBJ1-1, is NAGVMQNPRHLVRRRGQEARLRCSPMKGHSHVYWYRQLPEEGLKFMVYLQKENIIDESGMPKERFSAEFPKEGPSILRIQQVVRGDSAAYFCASSPSLTDTEAFFGQGTRLTVV.

The V call is TRBV28, the J call TRBJ1-1, with no clear D. Germline loops: CDR1 MDHEN, CDR2 SYDVKM. Trimming stripped 3 bases from V and 3 bases from J, with 17 bases between. This CDR3 has 16 residues. The CDR3 loop reads CASSFFYPFRDTEAFF. DNA of the CDR3: TGTGCCAGCAGTTTCTTTTACCCGTTTAGGGACACTGAAGCTTTCTTT. The full variable domain, with the rest looked up from reference TRBV28 and TRBJ1-1, is DVKVTQSSRYLVKRTGEKVFLECVQDMDHENMFWYRQDPGLGLRLIYFSYDVKMKEKGDIPEGYSVSREKKERFSLILESASTNQTSMYLCASSFFYPFRDTEAFFGQGTRLTVV.

The chain links TRBV5-1 to TRBJ1-2; tentatively, D is TRBD1 (5 bases). Germline V gives CDR1 SGHRS, CDR2 YFSETQ. V lost 4 bases and J 5 bases, leaving 15 bases between the germline ends. The CDR3 loop spans 14 amino acids. DNA of the CDR3: TGCGCCAGCAGCAGGACACTCGAAAAGTATGGCTACACCTTC. Residues: CASSRTLEKYGYTF.